The sequence of this T cell receptor (beta chain) was determined in a study of graft-versus-host responses after intestinal transplantation. There are 15 residues in the CDR3. The germline gives CDR1 MNHNY, CDR2 SVGAGI (reference sequence). V was trimmed by 1 base and J by 3 bases, leaving 13 bases between them. Data came from immunoSEQ multiplex PCR; TCRdb stores just in-frame clones and leaves some out. This table holds 20,000 to 25,000 clones, roughly 79% found once. To release intraepithelial and lamina propria lymphocytes, the graft tissue was processed. General observations from the study: Early after transplant, HvG clones declined as circulating GvH clones peaked.

In the case of this clone: The target antigen is unknown.

Sequences were derived from ileum tissue, sampled 12 days after intestinal transplant. V and J are TRBV6-6 and TRBJ2-7; tentative D call: TRBD2 (6 bases). The source of this sequence is a human patient who received an intestinal transplant, so some T cells may come from the graft donor. The CDR3 coding sequence is TGTGCCAGCAGTTACTTAGCGGCCCCTATCTACGAGCAGTACTTC. This sequence encodes CASSYLAAPIYEQYF.